The 19 T cell receptor beta chains in this list originate from one sample, sequenced in a study of T cells in Graves' hyperthyroidism and ophthalmopathy. Authors of the study amplified TCR beta CDR3 regions from RNA transcripts. The TCR CDR3 first-round RT-PCR relied on the HTBI primer set. TCRdb reanalysed the multiplex PCR reads using MiXCR and keeps one entry per CDR3 protein. Of under 300,000 distinct CDR3 sequences listed, 13% to 15% are singletons. Material for sequencing was blood. All receptors derive from a woman aged 45-60 years with Graves' hyperthyroidism that later progressed to Graves' ophthalmopathy.

This clonotype was recorded many times. This rearrangement joins TRBV28 to TRBJ1-5, with 8 bases identical to TRBD1. Germline-derived CDR1 and CDR2 are MDHEN and SYDVKM. The CDR3 extends over 16 amino acids. The V segment lost 3 bases and the J segment 2 bases; nucleotides outside the gene matches: 6. The CDR3 DNA is TGTGCCAGCAGTTTCCCTGGACAGGGCCGCAATCAGCCCCAGCATTTT. It translates to CASSFPGQGRNQPQHF.

The rearrangement uses TRBV12-3 or TRBV12-4 and TRBJ2-3; TRBD2 matches 7 bases. J lost 6 bases, V lost 4 bases, and 4 bases had no gene match. The CDR3 runs 13 residues. CDR3 in amino acids: CASSYRGDDTQYF. CDR3 coding DNA: TGTGCCAGCAGTTACCGGGGGGATGATACGCAGTATTTT.

This clonotype was observed many times. This chain links TRBV28 with TRBJ2-5, with TRBD2 as a possible D gene (6 bases). V lost 10 bases, J lost 2 bases, and 14 bases lay in between. The CDR3 runs 13 residues. Germline values: CDR1 MDHEN, CDR2 SYDVKM. The CDR3 DNA follows: TGTGCCATCAATTCCGGGAGACAAGAGACCCAGTACTTC. It yields the protein CAINSGRQETQYF.

This clonotype showed up just a few times. V usage is TRBV2 and J usage is TRBJ2-4; D gene ambiguous. V dropped 8 bases and J dropped 3 bases, with 8 bases sitting between them. CDR3 length: 12 residues. CDR1 is SNHLY and CDR2 is FYNNEI in the germline V gene. DNA of the CDR3: TGTGCCAGCGCGGATGGCAAAAACATTCAGTACTTC. Translating gives CASADGKNIQYF.

The rearrangement links TRBV6-1 to TRBJ2-1, with 9 bases that match TRBD2. This CDR3 comprises 13 residues. Germline loops: CDR1 MNHNS, CDR2 SASEGT. V was pared by 10 bases and J by 7 bases, with 8 bases of the junction left unmatched. The CDR3 nucleotides read TGTGCCACTCGGCGGGAGGGAGGGAATGAGCAGTTCTTC. This gives the protein CATRREGGNEQFF.

Many counts were recorded for this clonotype. The V call is TRBV2, the J call TRBJ1-2, with D possibly TRBD1 on 5 matching bases. Deletions cut 7 bases from V and 8 bases from J, with 17 bases between. The CDR3 is made up of 13 amino acids. The germline V gene encodes CDR1 SNHLY and CDR2 FYNNEI. CDR3 in amino acids: CASTGGDGVGYTF. In DNA, the CDR3 is TGTGCCAGCACGGGAGGGGACGGGGTCGGCTACACCTTC.

The chain couples TRBV28 to TRBJ2-2; tentative D call: TRBD1 (6 bases). The CDR3 runs to 13 residues. V was clipped by 6 bases and J by 7 bases, with 12 bases between them. Germline CDR1 is MDHEN and CDR2 is SYDVKM. CDR3 protein: CASRSYRVGELFF. CDR3 DNA: TGTGCCAGCAGATCCTACAGGGTCGGGGAGCTGTTTTTT.

For the CDR3, the DNA is TGTGCCAGCAGCCACCCCATAGGGCAGCGCGGGAATGAGCAGTTCTTC. As protein: CASSHPIGQRGNEQFF. V gene TRBV4-2 combines with J gene TRBJ2-1; weak D call: TRBD2 (5 bases). Germline V gives CDR1 LGHNA, CDR2 YNFKEQ. V lost 3 bases and J 7 bases, leaving 19 bases between the germline ends. This CDR3 spans 16 amino acids.

This clonotype was seen many times. The chain combines TRBV5-1 with TRBJ2-1; the match to TRBD2 covers 15 bases. The J segment lost 9 bases and the V segment lost 6 bases, leaving 7 bases of the junction unmatched. CDR3 length: 15 residues. In germline, CDR1 is SGHRS, CDR2 YFSETQ. The CDR3 sequence is CASTDGLAGGGEQFF. The CDR3 bases are TGCGCCAGCACCGACGGACTAGCGGGAGGGGGTGAGCAGTTCTTC.

A few counts support this clonotype. The chain couples TRBV13 to TRBJ2-2, with 12 bases fitting TRBD2. J was trimmed by 8 bases and V by 4 bases; bases with no gene match: 5. The germline gives CDR1 PRHDT, CDR2 FYEKMQ (reference sequence). The CDR3 has 15 amino acids. The CDR3 sequence is CASSSASGRAGELFF. CDR3 bases: TGTGCCAGCAGCTCCGCTAGCGGGAGGGCTGGGGAGCTGTTTTTT. Full variable domain (missing parts from reference TRBV13 and TRBJ2-2): AAGVIQSPRHLIKEKRETATLKCYPIPRHDTVYWYQQGPGQDPQFLISFYEKMQSDKGSIPDRFSAQQFSDYHSELNMSSLELGDSALYFCASSSASGRAGELFFGEGSRLTVL.

This clonotype was seen only a few times. This chain links TRBV9 with TRBJ2-1; 7 nucleotides align to TRBD1. Germline CDR1 is SGDLS and CDR2 is YYNGEE. V was pared by 5 bases and J by 0 bases, with 5 bases of the junction left unmatched. The CDR3 is 15 amino acids. CDR3 sequence: CASSETGLSYNEQFF. The CDR3 DNA follows: TGTGCCAGCAGTGAGACAGGGCTCTCCTACAATGAGCAGTTCTTC.

This chain links TRBV28 with TRBJ2-7; 9 bases are shared with TRBD2. Germline trimming cut 1 base from V and 2 bases from J; bases unmatched to any gene: 3. Germline CDR1 is MDHEN and CDR2 is SYDVKM. The CDR3 length is 15 residues. The CDR3 DNA reads TGTGCCAGCAGTTTATTGGTAGCGGGAGCCTACGAGCAGTACTTC. It encodes CASSLLVAGAYEQYF.

This clonotype was seen a handful of times. A much bigger clone sits one base away, suggesting this may be a read error. The V call is TRBV6-1, the J call TRBJ2-1; TRBD1 matches at 9 bases. The last part of the DNA fits TRBJ2-7 better; the J call may be wrong. The CDR3 length is 18 residues. Germline values: CDR1 MNHNS, CDR2 SASEGT. The CDR3 coding sequence is TGTGCCAGCAGCCACCGCCAAAACACAGGGGGCGTTTACAATGAGCAGTACTTC. It encodes CASSHRQNTGGVYNEQYF.

This clonotype was observed at least ten times. The V gene is TRBV20-1, the J gene TRBJ1-2; 7 bases align to TRBD1. Germline loops: CDR1 DFQATT, CDR2 SNEGSKA (reference sequence). The CDR3 has 14 residues. V lost 0 bases and J lost 7; bases outside the gene matches: 8. The CDR3: CSARDLGGWGGYTF. For the CDR3, the DNA is TGCAGTGCTAGAGATCTAGGGGGCTGGGGTGGCTACACCTTC.

This clonotype was detected a few times. The genes are TRBV4-2 and TRBJ2-5; TRBD2 matches 9 bases. Germline values: CDR1 LGHNA, CDR2 YNFKEQ. Losses at the gene ends were 0 bases for V and 5 bases for J; bases not matched to a gene: 13. There are 18 residues in the CDR3. CDR3 nucleotides: TGTGCCAGCAGCCAAGACCCCTCTGGCGGGAGGGTAGGGGAGACCCAGTACTTC. Amino acid sequence: CASSQDPSGGRVGETQYF.

This chain joins TRBV10-3 and TRBJ2-1, with TRBD2 matching over 13 bases. V trimming: 11 bases; J trimming: 9 bases; junction bases outside the gene matches: 10. Germline values: CDR1 ENHRY, CDR2 SYGVKD. The CDR3 extends over 14 amino acids. Written as DNA, the CDR3 is TGTGCCGTCCACGGGACTAGCGGGAATGGTGAGCAGTTCTTC. Its translation: CAVHGTSGNGEQFF.

The rearrangement uses TRBV5-1 and TRBJ1-1; D uncertain. Trimming took 3 bases from V and 0 from J, leaving 21 bases between them. There are 18 residues in the CDR3. From germline, CDR1 is SGHRS and CDR2 YFSETQ. For the CDR3, the DNA is TGCGCCAGCAGCTCTCGGCCAGATAATGAGCTAATGAACACTGAAGCTTTCTTT. The encoded protein is CASSSRPDNELMNTEAFF.

This clonotype appeared many times. The chain carries TRBV7-9 and TRBJ2-7; D perhaps matches TRBD1 (6 bases). Trimming left V 5 bases short and J 1 base short, with 12 bases between. Looked up from germline, CDR1 is SEHNR and CDR2 is FQNEAQ (reference sequence). The CDR3 length is 14 residues. CDR3 sequence reads: CASSLQGLSYEQYF. In DNA, the CDR3 is TGTGCCAGCAGCCTACAGGGTCTTTCCTACGAGCAGTACTTC. The full variable domain, in which reference TRBV7-9 and TRBJ2-7 provide the parts outside the CDR3, is DTGVSQNPRHKITKRGQNVTFRCDPISEHNRLYWYRQTLGQGPEFLTYFQNEAQLEKSRLLSDRFSAERPKGSFSTLEIQRTEQGDSAMYLCASSLQGLSYEQYFGPGTRLTVT.

This clonotype was recorded many times. J is TRBJ1-3 and V is TRBV28, with 8 positions matching TRBD1. J was trimmed by 4 bases and V by 3 bases; bases with no gene match: 2. The CDR3 sequence is 14 residues long. Germline values: CDR1 MDHEN, CDR2 SYDVKM. CDR3 sequence: CASSLWTGGNTIYF. As DNA, the CDR3 is TGTGCCAGCAGTTTGTGGACAGGGGGAAACACCATATATTTT.